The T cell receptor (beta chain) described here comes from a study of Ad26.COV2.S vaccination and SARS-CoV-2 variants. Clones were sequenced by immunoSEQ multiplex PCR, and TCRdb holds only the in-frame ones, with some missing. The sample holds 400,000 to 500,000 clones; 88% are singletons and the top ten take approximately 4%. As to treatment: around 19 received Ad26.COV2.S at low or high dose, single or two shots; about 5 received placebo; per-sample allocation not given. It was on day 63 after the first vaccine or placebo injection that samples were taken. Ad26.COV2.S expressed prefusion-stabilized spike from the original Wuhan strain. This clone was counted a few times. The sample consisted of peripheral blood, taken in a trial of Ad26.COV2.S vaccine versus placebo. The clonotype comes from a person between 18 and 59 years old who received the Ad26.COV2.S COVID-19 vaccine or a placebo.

The CDR3 DNA follows: TGTGCCAGCTCACCGGGTGATTCACCCCTCCACTTT. This codes for CASSPGDSPLHF. V usage is TRBV18 and J usage is TRBJ1-6; D is unresolved. CDR1 and CDR2 from the germline V gene are KGHSH and LQKENI. The CDR3 sequence is 12 residues long. V dropped 3 bases and J dropped 8 bases, with 5 bases sitting between them.